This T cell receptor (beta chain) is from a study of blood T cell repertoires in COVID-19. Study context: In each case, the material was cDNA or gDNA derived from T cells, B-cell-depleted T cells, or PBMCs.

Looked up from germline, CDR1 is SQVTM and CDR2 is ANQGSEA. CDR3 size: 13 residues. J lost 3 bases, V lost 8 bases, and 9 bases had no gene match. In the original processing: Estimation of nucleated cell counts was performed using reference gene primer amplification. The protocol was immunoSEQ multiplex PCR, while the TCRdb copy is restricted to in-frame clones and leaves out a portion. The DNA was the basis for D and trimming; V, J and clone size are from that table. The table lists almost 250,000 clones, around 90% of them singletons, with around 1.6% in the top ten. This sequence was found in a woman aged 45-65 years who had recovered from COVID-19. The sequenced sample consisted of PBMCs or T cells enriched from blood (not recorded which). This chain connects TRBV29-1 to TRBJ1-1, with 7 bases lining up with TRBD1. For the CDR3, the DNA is TGCAGCTCCTCCGAGGGGGCGGACACTGAAGCTTTCTTT. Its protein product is CSSSEGADTEAFF.